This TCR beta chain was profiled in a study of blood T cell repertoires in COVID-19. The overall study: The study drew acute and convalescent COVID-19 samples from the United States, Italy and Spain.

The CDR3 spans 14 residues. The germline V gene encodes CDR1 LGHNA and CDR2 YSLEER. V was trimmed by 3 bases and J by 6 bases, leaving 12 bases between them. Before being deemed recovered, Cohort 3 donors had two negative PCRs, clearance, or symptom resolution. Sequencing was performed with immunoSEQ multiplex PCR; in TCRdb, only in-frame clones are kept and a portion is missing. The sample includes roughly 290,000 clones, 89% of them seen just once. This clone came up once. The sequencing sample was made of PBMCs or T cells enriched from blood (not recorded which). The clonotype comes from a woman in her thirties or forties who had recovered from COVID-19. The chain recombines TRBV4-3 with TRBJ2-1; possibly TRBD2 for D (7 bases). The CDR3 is CASSHGLGGNEQFF. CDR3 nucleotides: TGCGCCAGCAGCCACGGACTAGGGGGCAATGAGCAGTTCTTC.